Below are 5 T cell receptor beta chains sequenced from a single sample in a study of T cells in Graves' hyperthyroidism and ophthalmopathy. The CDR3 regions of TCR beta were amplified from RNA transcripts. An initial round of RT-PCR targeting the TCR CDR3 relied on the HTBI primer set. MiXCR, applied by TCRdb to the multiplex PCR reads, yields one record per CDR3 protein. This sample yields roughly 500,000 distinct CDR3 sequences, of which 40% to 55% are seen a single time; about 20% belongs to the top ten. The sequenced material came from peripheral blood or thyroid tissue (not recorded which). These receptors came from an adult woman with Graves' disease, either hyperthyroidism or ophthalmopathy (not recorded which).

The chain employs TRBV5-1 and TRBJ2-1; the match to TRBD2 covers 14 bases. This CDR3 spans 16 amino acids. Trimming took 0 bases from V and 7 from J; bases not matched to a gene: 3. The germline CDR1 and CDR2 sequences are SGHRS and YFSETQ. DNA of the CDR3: TGCGCCAGCAGCTTGGTAGGGACTAGCGGGAGTAATGAGCAGTTCTTC. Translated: CASSLVGTSGSNEQFF.

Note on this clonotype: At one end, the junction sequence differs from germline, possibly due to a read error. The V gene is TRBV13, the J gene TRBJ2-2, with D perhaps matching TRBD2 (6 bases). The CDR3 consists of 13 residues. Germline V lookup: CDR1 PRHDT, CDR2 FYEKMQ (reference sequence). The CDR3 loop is CASSLQEGRELFF. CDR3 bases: TGCGCCAGCAGCTTACAGGAGGGTAGGGAGCTGTTTTTT. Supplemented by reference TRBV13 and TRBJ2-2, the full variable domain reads AAGVIQSPRHLIKEKRETATLKCYPIPRHDTVYWYQQGPGQDPQFLISFYEKMQSDKGSIPDRFSAQQFSDYHSELNMSSLELGDSALYFCASSLQEGRELFFGEGSRLTVL.

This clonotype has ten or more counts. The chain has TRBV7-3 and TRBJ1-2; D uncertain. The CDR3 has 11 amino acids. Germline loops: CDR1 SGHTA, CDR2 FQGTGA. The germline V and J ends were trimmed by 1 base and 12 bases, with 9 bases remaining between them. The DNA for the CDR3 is TGTGCCAGCAGCTTAAAAAAGAACGACACCTTC. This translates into CASSLKKNDTF.

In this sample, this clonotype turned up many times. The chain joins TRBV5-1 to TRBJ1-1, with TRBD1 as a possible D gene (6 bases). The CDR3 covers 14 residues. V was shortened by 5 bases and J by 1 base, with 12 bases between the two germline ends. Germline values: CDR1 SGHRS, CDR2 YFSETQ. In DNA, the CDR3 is TGCGCCAGCAGGATCGGGGGGGCGAACACTGAAGCTTTCTTT. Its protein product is CASRIGGANTEAFF.

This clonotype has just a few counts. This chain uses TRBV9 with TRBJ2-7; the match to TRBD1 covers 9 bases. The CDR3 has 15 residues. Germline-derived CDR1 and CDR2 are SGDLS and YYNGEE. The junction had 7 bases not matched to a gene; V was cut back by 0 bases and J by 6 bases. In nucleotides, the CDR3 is TGTGCCAGCAGCGTAGACTTCGGGACAGGGCCCGAGCAGTACTTC. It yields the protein CASSVDFGTGPEQYF.